The sequence of this TCR beta chain was determined in a study of post-analysis software for immune sequencing data. Study-level points and caveats: Higher frequency in patients than in controls was seen for roughly five TRBV segments, with TRBV5-6, TRBV5-1 and TRBV20-1 among them. Multiple sclerosis patients showed significantly lower normalized Chao1 diversity than controls did.

Looked up from germline, CDR1 is SGHVS and CDR2 is FQNEAQ. The CDR3 has 12 residues. The V and J ends lost 8 bases and 10 bases respectively, with 15 bases between them. This clonotype was counted between two and nine times. The antigen remains undetermined. The library was made from cDNA and included unique molecular identifiers. TCRdb redid the calling of the PCR reads with MiXCR, one entry per CDR3 protein. In the table there are approximately 630,000 distinct CDR3 sequences, roughly three fifths of which are singletons. The sequenced sample was blood. The rearrangement links TRBV7-8 to TRBJ2-1; maybe TRBD1 (5 bases). This receptor was obtained from a girl aged 2-10 years with multiple sclerosis. CDR3 DNA: TGTGCCAGCGGGCATAGGGGTTGGGAGCAGTTCTTC. Translated, it gives CASGHRGWEQFF.